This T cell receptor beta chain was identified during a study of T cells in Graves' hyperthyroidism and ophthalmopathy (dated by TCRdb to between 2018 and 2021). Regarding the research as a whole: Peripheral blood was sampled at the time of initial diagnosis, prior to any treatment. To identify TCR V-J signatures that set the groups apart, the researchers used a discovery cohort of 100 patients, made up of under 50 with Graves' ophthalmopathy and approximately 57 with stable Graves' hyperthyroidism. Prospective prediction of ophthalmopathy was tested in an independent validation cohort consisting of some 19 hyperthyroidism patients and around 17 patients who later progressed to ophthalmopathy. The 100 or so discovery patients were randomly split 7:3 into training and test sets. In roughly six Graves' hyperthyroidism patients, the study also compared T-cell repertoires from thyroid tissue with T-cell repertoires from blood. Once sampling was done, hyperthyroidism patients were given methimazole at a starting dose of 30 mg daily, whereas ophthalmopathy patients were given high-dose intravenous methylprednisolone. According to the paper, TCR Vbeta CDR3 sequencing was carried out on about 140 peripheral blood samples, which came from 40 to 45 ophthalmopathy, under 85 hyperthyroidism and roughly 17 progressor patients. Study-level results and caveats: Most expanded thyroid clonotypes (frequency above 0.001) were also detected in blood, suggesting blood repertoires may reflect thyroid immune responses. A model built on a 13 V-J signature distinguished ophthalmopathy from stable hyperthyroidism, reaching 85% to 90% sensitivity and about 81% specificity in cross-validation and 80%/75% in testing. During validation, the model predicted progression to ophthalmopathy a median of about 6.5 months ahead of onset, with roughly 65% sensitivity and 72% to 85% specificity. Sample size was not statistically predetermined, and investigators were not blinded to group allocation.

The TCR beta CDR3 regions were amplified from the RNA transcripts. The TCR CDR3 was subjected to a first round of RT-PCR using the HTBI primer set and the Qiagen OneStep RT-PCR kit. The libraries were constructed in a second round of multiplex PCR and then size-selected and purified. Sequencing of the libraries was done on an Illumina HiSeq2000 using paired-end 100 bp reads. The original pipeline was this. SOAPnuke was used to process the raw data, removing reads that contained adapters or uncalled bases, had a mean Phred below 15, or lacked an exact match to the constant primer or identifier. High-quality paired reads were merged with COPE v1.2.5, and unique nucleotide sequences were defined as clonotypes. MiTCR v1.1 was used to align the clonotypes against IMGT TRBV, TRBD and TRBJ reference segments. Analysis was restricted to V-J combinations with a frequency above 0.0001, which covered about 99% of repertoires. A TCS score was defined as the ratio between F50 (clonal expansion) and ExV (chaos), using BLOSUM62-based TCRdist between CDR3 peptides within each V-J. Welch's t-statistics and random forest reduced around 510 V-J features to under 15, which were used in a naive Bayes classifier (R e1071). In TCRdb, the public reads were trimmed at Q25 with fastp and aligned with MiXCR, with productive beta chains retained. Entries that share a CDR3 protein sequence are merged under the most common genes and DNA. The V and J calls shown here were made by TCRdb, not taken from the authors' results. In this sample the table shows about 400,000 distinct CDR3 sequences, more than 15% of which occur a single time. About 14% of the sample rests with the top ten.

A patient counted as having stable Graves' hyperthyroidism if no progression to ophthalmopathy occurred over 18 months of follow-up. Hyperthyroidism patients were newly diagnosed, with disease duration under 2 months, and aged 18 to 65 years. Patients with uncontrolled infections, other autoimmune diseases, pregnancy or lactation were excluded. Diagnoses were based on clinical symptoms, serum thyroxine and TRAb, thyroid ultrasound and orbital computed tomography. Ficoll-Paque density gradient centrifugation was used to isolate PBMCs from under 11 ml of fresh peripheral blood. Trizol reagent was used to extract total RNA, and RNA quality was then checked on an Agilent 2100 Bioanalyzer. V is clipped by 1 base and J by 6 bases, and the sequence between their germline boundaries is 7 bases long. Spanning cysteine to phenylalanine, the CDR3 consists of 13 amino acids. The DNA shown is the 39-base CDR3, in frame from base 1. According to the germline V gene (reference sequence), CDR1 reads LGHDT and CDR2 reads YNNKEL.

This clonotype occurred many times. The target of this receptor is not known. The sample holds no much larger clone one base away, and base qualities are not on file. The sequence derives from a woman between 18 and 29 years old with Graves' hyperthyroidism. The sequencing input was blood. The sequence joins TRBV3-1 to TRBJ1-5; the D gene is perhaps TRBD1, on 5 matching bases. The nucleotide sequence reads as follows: TGTGCCAGCAGCCAAGGTAGGGGTCAGCCCCAGCATTTT. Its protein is CASSQGRGQPQHF.